At least ten counts were recorded for the clone carrying this T cell receptor beta chain. As for treatment: randomized to nivolumab then ipilimumab (arm A) or the reverse (arm B). The sample originates from a study of sequential checkpoint blockade in melanoma. Across the whole study: Matched biopsies came pretreatment and at week 13 for around 24 patients.

Clones were read by immunoSEQ multiplex PCR, and TCRdb kept only the in-frame ones, dropping some. The table records about 6,100 clones, approximately 26% of them present only once. Germline CDR1 and CDR2: SGHNT and YENEEA. This CDR3 is 14 amino acids long. Deletions cut 3 bases from V and 5 bases from J, with 13 bases between. The source material was tumor tissue (inferred from file names), sampled from a patient given nivolumab and ipilimumab in sequence. The chain combines TRBV11-3 with TRBJ2-5; no reliable D call. This TCR came from a human donor with melanoma. The chain's CDR3 is CASSLVAGLETQYF. CDR3 in DNA: TGTGCCAGCAGCTTGGTGGCTGGGTTGGAGACCCAGTACTTC.